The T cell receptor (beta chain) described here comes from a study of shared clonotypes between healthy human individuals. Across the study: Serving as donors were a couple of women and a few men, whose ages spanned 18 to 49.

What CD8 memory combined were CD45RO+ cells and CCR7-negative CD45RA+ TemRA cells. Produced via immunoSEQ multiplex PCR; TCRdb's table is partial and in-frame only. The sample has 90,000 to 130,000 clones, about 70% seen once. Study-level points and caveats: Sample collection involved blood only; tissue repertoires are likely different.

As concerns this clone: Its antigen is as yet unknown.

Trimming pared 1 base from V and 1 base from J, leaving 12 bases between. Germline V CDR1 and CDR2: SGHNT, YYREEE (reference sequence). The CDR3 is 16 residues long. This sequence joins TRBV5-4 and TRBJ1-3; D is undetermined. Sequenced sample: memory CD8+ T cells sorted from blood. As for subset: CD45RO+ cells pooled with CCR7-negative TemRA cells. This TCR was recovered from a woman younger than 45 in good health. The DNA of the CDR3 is TGTGCCAGCAGCTTGAGAGGACGGCCGTCTGGAAACACCATATATTTT. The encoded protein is CASSLRGRPSGNTIYF. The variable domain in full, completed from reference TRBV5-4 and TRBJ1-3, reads ETGVTQSPTHLIKTRGQQVTLRCSSQSGHNTVSWYQQALGQGPQFIFQYYREEENGRGNFPPRFSGLQFPNYSSELNVNALELDDSALYLCASSLRGRPSGNTIYFGEGSWLTVV.